The sample holds a few counts of the clone carrying this TCR beta chain. Antigen: not known. The data were taken from a study of cytomegalovirus exposure and HLA in healthy donors. Findings and limits, study-wide: As was reported, the classifier diagnosed cytomegalovirus status with high specificity and sensitivity. Donors belonging to an Asian-associated ancestry cluster reportedly showed fewer N-insertions in productive TCRs than the approximately 640-donor mean, according to what a later analysis found.

Donors likely had unrecorded immune exposures despite being nominally healthy when sampled. PCR primers comprised 60 Vbeta and 13 Jbeta primers. As originally analysed: It was a later analysis that counted roughly 80 million unique TCR beta chains, of which about 10 million were shared. Produced via immunoSEQ multiplex PCR; TCRdb's table is partial and in-frame only. V and J calls and clone size follow that table, whereas D and trimming were derived from the DNA. This table has 55,000 to 80,000 clones, roughly 76% appearing once. Trimming took 7 bases from V and 4 from J; bases not matched to a gene: 6. CDR3 size: 13 residues. Germline CDR1 reads LNHDA; CDR2 reads SQIVND (reference sequence).

The clonotype comes from a man aged 55 to 70 in good health and CMV-seropositive. The sequenced sample consisted of PBMCs. The V gene is TRBV19, the J gene TRBJ1-2; 7 nucleotides line up with TRBD1. The CDR3: CASTGTGVYGYTF. The DNA of the CDR3 is TGTGCCAGTACGGGAACAGGGGTCTATGGCTACACCTTC. Based on the CDR3 plus reference TRBV19 and TRBJ1-2, the full variable domain is DGGITQSPKYLFRKEGQNVTLSCEQNLNHDAMYWYRQDPGQGLRLIYYSQIVNDFQKGDIAEGYSVSREKKESFPLTVTSAQKNPTAFYLCASTGTGVYGYTFGSGTRLTVV.